This T cell receptor (beta chain) was found in a study of blood T cells in healthy people across ages. Study-level points and caveats: Any conclusive comparison of naive versus antigen-experienced cells was prevented by using unsorted PBMCs.

The CDR3 runs 15 residues. The V and J ends lost 3 bases and 1 base respectively, with 12 bases between them. It was with a sample-barcoded 5' primer and a J-beta primer mix that a second PCR of about 6 to 12 cycles was run. TCRdb reprocessed the 5' RACE reads with MiXCR, giving one entry per CDR3 protein. The sample lists about 1,600,000 distinct CDR3 sequences, approximately 40% occurring once. In the case of this clonotype: Its target is unknown.

A minimum of 6 micrograms of total RNA was extracted per sample. The sample was blood. This TCR came from a young woman in good health. The chain recombines TRBV12-3 or TRBV12-4 with TRBJ1-1; D remains unclear. The CDR3 nucleotides read TGTGCCAGCAGTTTCGGTGGGCCCCCGAACACTGAAGCTTTCTTT. It codes for CASSFGGPPNTEAFF.